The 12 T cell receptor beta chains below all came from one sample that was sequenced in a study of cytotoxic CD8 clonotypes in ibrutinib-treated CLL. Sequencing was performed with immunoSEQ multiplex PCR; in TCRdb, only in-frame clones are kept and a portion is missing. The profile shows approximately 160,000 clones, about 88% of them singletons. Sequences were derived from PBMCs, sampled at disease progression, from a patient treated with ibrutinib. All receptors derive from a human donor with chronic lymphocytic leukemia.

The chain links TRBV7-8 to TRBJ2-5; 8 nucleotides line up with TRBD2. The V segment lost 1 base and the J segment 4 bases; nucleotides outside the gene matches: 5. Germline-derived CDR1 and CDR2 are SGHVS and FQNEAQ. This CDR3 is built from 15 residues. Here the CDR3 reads CASSLGPGLVETQYF. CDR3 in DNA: TGTGCCAGCAGCTTAGGGCCGGGACTAGTAGAGACCCAGTACTTC.

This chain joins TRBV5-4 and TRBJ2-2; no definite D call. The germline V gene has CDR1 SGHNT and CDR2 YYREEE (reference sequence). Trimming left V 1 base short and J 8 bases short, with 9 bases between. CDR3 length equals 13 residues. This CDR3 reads CASSLRSGGELFF. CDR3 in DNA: TGTGCCAGCAGCTTGAGGTCTGGGGGGGAGCTGTTTTTT.

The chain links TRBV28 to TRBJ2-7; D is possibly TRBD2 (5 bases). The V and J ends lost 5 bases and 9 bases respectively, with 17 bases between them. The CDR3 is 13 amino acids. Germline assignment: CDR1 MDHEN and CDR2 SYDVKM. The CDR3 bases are TGTGCCAGCAGTCCCGATACTAGTTCGGTGCAGTACTTC. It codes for CASSPDTSSVQYF.

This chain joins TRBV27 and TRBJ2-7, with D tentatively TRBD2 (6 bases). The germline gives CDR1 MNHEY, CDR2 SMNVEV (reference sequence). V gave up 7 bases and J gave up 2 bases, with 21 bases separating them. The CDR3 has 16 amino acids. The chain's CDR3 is CASKGFDSGSTYEQYF. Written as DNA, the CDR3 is TGTGCCAGCAAGGGGTTTGACAGCGGGTCTACCTACGAGCAGTACTTC.

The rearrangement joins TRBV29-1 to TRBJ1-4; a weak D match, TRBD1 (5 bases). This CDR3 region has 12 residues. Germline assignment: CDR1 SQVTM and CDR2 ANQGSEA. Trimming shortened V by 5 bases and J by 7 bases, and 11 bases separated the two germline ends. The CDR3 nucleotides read TGCAGCGTTCACGGGGGAGGTGAAAAACTGTTTTTT. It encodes CSVHGGGEKLFF.

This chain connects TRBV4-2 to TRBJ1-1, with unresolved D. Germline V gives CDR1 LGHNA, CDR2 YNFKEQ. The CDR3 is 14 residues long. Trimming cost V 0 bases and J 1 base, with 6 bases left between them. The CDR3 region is CASSQDGRNTEAFF. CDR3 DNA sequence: TGTGCCAGCAGCCAAGACGGTAGGAACACTGAAGCTTTCTTT.

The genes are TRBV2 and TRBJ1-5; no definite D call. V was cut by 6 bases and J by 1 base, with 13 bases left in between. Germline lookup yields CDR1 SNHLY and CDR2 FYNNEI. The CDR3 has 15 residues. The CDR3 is CASSPSGLSNQPQHF. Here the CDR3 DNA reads TGTGCCAGCAGCCCCTCGGGTTTGAGCAATCAGCCCCAGCATTTT. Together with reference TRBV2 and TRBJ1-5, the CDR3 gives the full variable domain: EPEVTQTPSHQVTQMGQEVILRCVPISNHLYFYWYRQILGQKVEFLVSFYNNEISEKSEIFDDQFSVERPDGSNFTLKIRSTKLEDSAMYFCASSPSGLSNQPQHFGDGTRLSIL.

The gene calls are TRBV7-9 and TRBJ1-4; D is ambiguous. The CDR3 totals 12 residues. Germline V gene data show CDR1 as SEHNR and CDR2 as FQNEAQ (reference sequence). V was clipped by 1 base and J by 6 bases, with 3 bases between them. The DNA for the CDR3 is TGTGCCAGCAGCTTAGAAGATGAAAAACTGTTTTTT. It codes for CASSLEDEKLFF.

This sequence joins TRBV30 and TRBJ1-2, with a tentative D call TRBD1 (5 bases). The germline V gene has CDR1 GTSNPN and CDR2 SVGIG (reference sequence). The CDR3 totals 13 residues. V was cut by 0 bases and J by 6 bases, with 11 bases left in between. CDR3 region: CAWSVRRDNGYTF. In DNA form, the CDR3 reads TGTGCCTGGAGTGTACGCAGGGATAATGGCTACACCTTC.

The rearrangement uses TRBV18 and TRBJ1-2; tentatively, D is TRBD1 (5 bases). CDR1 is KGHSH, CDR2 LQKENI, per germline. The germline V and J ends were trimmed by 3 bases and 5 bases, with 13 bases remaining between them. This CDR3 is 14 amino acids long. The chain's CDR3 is CASSPTGTEYGYTF. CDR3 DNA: TGTGCCAGCTCACCCACCGGGACGGAATATGGCTACACCTTC.

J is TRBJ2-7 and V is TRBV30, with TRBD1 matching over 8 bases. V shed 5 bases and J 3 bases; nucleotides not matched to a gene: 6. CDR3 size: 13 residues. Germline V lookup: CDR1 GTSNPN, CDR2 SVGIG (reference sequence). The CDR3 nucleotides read TGTGCCTGGGAGGGGACAGGCAACTACGAGCAGTACTTC. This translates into CAWEGTGNYEQYF.

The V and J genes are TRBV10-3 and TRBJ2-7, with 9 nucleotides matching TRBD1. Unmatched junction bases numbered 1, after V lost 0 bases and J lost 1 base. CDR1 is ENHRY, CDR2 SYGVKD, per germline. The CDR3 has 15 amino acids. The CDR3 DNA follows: TGTGCCATCAGTGAGTCGGGGACAGGGTCCTACGAGCAGTACTTC. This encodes CAISESGTGSYEQYF.